The 31 T cell receptor beta chains below come from one sample, sequenced in a study of early stage breast cancer tumors. Profiled with immunoSEQ multiplex PCR; TCRdb holds only in-frame clones, not every one. The sample has some 72,000 clones; around 80% are singletons. Specimen: blood. These receptors were taken from a person between 60 and 69 years old with breast cancer.

This chain uses TRBV11-2 with TRBJ2-2; D remains unclear. Trimming left V 5 bases short and J 2 bases short, with 9 bases between. This CDR3 spans 14 amino acids. The V gene's germline CDR1 is SGHAT and CDR2 FQNNGV. The CDR3 spells CASSRDPNTGELFF. The CDR3 region has the DNA TGTGCCAGCAGCCGCGACCCCAACACCGGGGAGCTGTTTTTT.

V usage is TRBV5-1 and J usage is TRBJ1-3, with D uncertain. The CDR3 is 14 residues long. Germline assignment: CDR1 SGHRS and CDR2 YFSETQ. Trimming removed 4 bases from V and 0 bases from J, with 8 bases in between. The CDR3 sequence is CASSRIGSGNTIYF. CDR3 sequence (DNA): TGCGCCAGCAGCAGGATAGGCTCTGGAAACACCATATATTTT.

This clone was detected once. This rearrangement joins TRBV11-2 to TRBJ2-7; D remains unclear. CDR1 and CDR2 (germline): SGHAT, FQNNGV. The CDR3 has 15 residues. Trimming cost V 2 bases and J 1 base, with 12 bases left between them. Here the CDR3 DNA reads TGTGCCAGCAGCTTATTCACAGCCAAGTCCTACGAGCAGTACTTC. This translates into CASSLFTAKSYEQYF.

CDR3 sequence: CAIAGTSGGITDTQYF. CDR3 DNA: TGTGCCATAGCCGGGACTAGCGGGGGAATAACAGATACGCAGTATTTT. V is TRBV10-3 and J is TRBJ2-3; 14 nucleotides line up with TRBD2. V lost 9 bases and J lost 3; bases outside the gene matches: 8. The CDR3 is made up of 16 amino acids. The germline CDR1 and CDR2 sequences are ENHRY and SYGVKD.

J is TRBJ2-1 and V is TRBV29-1; the match to TRBD2 covers 13 bases. Unmatched junction bases numbered 8, after V lost 6 bases and J lost 9 bases. CDR3 length: 14 residues. The germline CDR1 and CDR2 sequences are SQVTM and ANQGSEA. The CDR3 DNA is TGCAGCGTGAGACTAGCGGGGGGCCCGAGTGAGCAGTTCTTC. It translates to CSVRLAGGPSEQFF.

This sequence joins TRBV9 and TRBJ2-2; 12 bases align to TRBD2. With 3 bases clipped from V and 6 bases from J, the junction kept 6 bases outside the gene matches. Germline assignment: CDR1 SGDLS and CDR2 YYNGEE. The CDR3 length is 16 residues. CDR3 region: CASSARTSGVAGELFF. CDR3 nucleotide sequence: TGTGCCAGCAGCGCCCGGACTAGCGGGGTGGCCGGGGAGCTGTTTTTT.

This sequence joins TRBV6-5 and TRBJ2-7; D not certain. The CDR3 has 13 residues. Germline V lookup: CDR1 MNHEY, CDR2 SVGAGI. V gave up 4 bases and J gave up 3 bases, with 10 bases separating them. CDR3 residues: CASSSPGDYEQYF. CDR3 nucleotides: TGTGCCAGCAGTTCCCCCGGCGACTACGAGCAGTACTTC.

This clone occurred once. The chain couples TRBV19 to TRBJ2-1; 9 bases are shared with TRBD1. Germline trimming cut 5 bases from V and 5 bases from J; bases unmatched to any gene: 13. The CDR3 has 17 residues. The germline gives CDR1 LNHDA, CDR2 SQIVND (reference sequence). CDR3 sequence (DNA): TGTGCCAGTAGTCCTTCCTCCGGGACAGGGAGCCACAATGAGCAGTTCTTC. Encoded protein: CASSPSSGTGSHNEQFF.

CDR3 coding DNA: TGTGCCAGTAGTACCCCCCAGGGAGCTGGAAACACCATATATTTT. The encoded protein is CASSTPQGAGNTIYF. The V call is TRBV19, the J call TRBJ1-3; D perhaps matches TRBD1 (5 bases). Germline CDR1 reads LNHDA; CDR2 reads SQIVND (reference sequence). This CDR3 has 15 amino acids. With 4 bases removed from V and 2 bases from J, the gap between germline ends came to 12 bases.

The V call is TRBV7-6, the J call TRBJ2-7; weak D call: TRBD1 (5 bases). The CDR3 is 13 residues long. Germline assignment: CDR1 SGHVS and CDR2 FNYEAQ. Trimming left V 2 bases short and J 6 bases short, with 11 bases between. CDR3 DNA sequence: TGTGCCAGCAGCTTAAATCTGGGGCGCGAGCAGTACTTC. This gives the protein CASSLNLGREQYF.

This clone was counted between two and nine times. The V call is TRBV5-1, the J call TRBJ2-7, with D possibly being TRBD2 (7 bases). Germline CDR1 SGHRS, CDR2 YFSETQ. Trimming took off 6 bases at V and 3 bases at J, with 16 bases between the two ends. The CDR3 is 14 residues long. CDR3 sequence reads: CASKGEGGFYEQYF. CDR3 DNA: TGCGCCAGCAAGGGGGAGGGGGGATTCTACGAGCAGTACTTC.

This clone was found once. This chain joins TRBV30 and TRBJ1-4; no reliable D call. Germline loops: CDR1 GTSNPN, CDR2 SVGIG (reference sequence). The CDR3 is 17 amino acids. The germline V and J ends were trimmed by 2 bases and 6 bases, with 22 bases remaining between them. Here the CDR3 reads CAWSFHPTEGRYEKLFF. Here the CDR3 DNA reads TGTGCCTGGAGTTTTCACCCCACAGAGGGAAGGTATGAAAAACTGTTTTTT. The full variable domain, in which reference TRBV30 and TRBJ1-4 provide the parts outside the CDR3, is SQTIHQWPATLVQPVGSPLSLECTVEGTSNPNLYWYRQAAGRGLQLLFYSVGIGQISSEVPQNLSASRPQDRQFILSSKKLLLSDSGFYLCAWSFHPTEGRYEKLFFGSGTQLSVL.

The CDR3 nucleotides are TGTGCCAGCAGCCGCCAGGGAAACAAGGGGACTGAAGCTTTCTTT. Its translation: CASSRQGNKGTEAFF. This chain links TRBV13 with TRBJ1-1; the D gene is possibly TRBD1 (5 bases). The V and J ends lost 5 bases and 5 bases respectively, with 18 bases between them. CDR3 length: 15 residues. CDR1 and CDR2 (germline): PRHDT, FYEKMQ (reference sequence).

This chain links TRBV18 with TRBJ2-6; tentatively, D is TRBD2 (6 bases). The V and J ends lost 3 bases and 6 bases respectively, with 12 bases between them. The length of the CDR3 is 15 residues. Germline CDR1 reads KGHSH; CDR2 reads LQKENI. CDR3 amino acids: CASSPGLLSANVLTF. The CDR3 nucleotides are TGTGCCAGCTCACCGGGACTTCTCTCGGCCAACGTCCTGACTTTC.

This chain links TRBV6-4 with TRBJ2-3; maybe TRBD2 (7 bases). The CDR3 sequence is 15 residues long. Trimming removed 5 bases at V and 6 bases at J, with 18 bases between. Germline V gene sequence: CDR1 MRHNA, CDR2 SNTAGT. The CDR3 sequence is CASSTEGGGLDTQYF. As DNA, the CDR3 is TGTGCCAGCAGTACGGAGGGGGGGGGCTTGGATACGCAGTATTTT.

CDR3 sequence: CASSYGWNIYF. Written as DNA, the CDR3 is TGTGCCAGCAGTTACGGGTGGAACATATATTTT. The rearrangement uses TRBV6-1 and TRBJ1-3; no clear D. Germline CDR1 and CDR2: MNHNS and SASEGT. V was pared by 5 bases and J by 12 bases, with 11 bases between. The CDR3 loop spans 11 amino acids.

The genes are TRBV2 and TRBJ2-3, with 8 bases lining up with TRBD2. V gave up 5 bases and J gave up 2 bases; unmatched junction bases: 6. The CDR3 totals 15 residues. Germline V gene sequence: CDR1 SNHLY, CDR2 FYNNEI. In DNA, the CDR3 is TGTGCCAGCAGTTTCTTAGCGGGGACCACAGATACGCAGTATTTT. Its protein product is CASSFLAGTTDTQYF.

Written as DNA, the CDR3 is TGCGCCAGCAGCTTGATTAGGGGAGGAGACACTGAAGCTTTCTTT. Translated: CASSLIRGGDTEAFF. This sequence joins TRBV5-1 and TRBJ1-1, with a weak D call TRBD1 (5 bases). CDR1 and CDR2 (germline): SGHRS, YFSETQ. The CDR3 length is 15 residues. Trimming pared 1 base from V and 3 bases from J, leaving 13 bases between.

The chain combines TRBV11-1 with TRBJ1-6, with D tentatively TRBD1 (5 bases). This CDR3 spans 15 amino acids. Germline loops: CDR1 SGHAT, CDR2 FQDESV (reference sequence). Trimming shortened V by 5 bases and J by 5 bases, and 13 bases separated the two germline ends. In nucleotides, the CDR3 is TGTGCCAGCAGCCTCAGAGGGGCCGATAATTCACCCCTCCACTTT. It specifies CASSLRGADNSPLHF.

V and J are TRBV9 and TRBJ1-1; D remains ambiguous. The CDR3 has 14 residues. Germline V CDR1 and CDR2: SGDLS, YYNGEE. V lost 4 bases to trimming and J lost 0 bases, with 10 bases between them. CDR3 loop: CASSLGWVNTEAFF. The CDR3 bases are TGTGCCAGCAGCCTAGGGTGGGTGAACACTGAAGCTTTCTTT.

As concerns this clone: At one end, the junction sequence differs from germline, possibly due to a read error. The chain has TRBV6-5 and TRBJ2-7, with D possibly being TRBD2 (5 bases). CDR1 and CDR2 from the germline V gene are MNHEY and SVGAGI. This CDR3 region has 12 residues. Here the CDR3 reads CASSYPKGAKHF. In DNA, the CDR3 is TGTGCCAGCAGTTACCCGAAGGGAGCCAAGCACTTC.

The rearrangement links TRBV15 to TRBJ2-6; D remains unclear. The CDR3 spans 16 residues. Germline CDR1 and CDR2: LNHNV and YYDKDF (reference sequence). V lost 1 base, J lost 2 bases, and 9 bases lay in between. CDR3 bases: TGTGCCACCAGCAGAGGGGTAGGGACTGGGGCCAACGTCCTGACTTTC. This codes for CATSRGVGTGANVLTF.

The chain carries TRBV2 and TRBJ2-7; D ambiguous. The V gene lost 4 bases and the J gene lost 6 bases, with 13 bases spanning the gap. The CDR3 has 13 amino acids. CDR1 and CDR2 from the germline V gene are SNHLY and FYNNEI. CDR3: CASSVSAEAEQYF. CDR3 nucleotide sequence: TGTGCCAGCAGTGTTTCGGCGGAAGCCGAGCAGTACTTC.

The gene calls are TRBV29-1 and TRBJ2-5, with TRBD2 matching over 7 bases. Trimming cost V 4 bases and J 5 bases; bases outside gene matches: 7. This CDR3 contains 13 residues. Germline-derived CDR1 and CDR2 are SQVTM and ANQGSEA. The CDR3 spells CSVGTGAGETQYF. CDR3 nucleotides: TGCAGCGTTGGAACGGGAGCGGGGGAGACCCAGTACTTC. Complete variable domain (other parts from reference TRBV29-1 and TRBJ2-5): SAVISQKPSRDICQRGTSLTIQCQVDSQVTMMFWYRQQPGQSLTLIATANQGSEATYESGFVIDKFPISRPNLTFSTLTVSNMSPEDSSIYLCSVGTGAGETQYFGPGTRLLVL.

V is TRBV28 and J is TRBJ2-5; 9 bases align to TRBD2. Germline CDR1 is MDHEN and CDR2 is SYDVKM. V trimming: 7 bases; J trimming: 2 bases; junction bases outside the gene matches: 8. CDR3 length: 15 amino acids. As DNA, the CDR3 is TGTGCCAGCATTAGAGCGGGAGGATTACAAGAGACCCAGTACTTC. It is translated as CASIRAGGLQETQYF.

The rearrangement joins TRBV6-6 to TRBJ2-3; D call uncertain. V lost 0 bases and J 0 bases, leaving 1 base between the germline ends. The CDR3 contains 13 residues. Germline V lookup: CDR1 MNHNY, CDR2 SVGAGI (reference sequence). The CDR3 nucleotides read TGTGCCAGCAGTTACTCGAGCACAGATACGCAGTATTTT. It yields the protein CASSYSSTDTQYF.

V is TRBV7-2 and J is TRBJ2-3; the D gene is possibly TRBD2 (6 bases). Per germline, CDR1 SGHTA and CDR2 FQGNSA. This CDR3 spans 15 amino acids. The V end lost 1 base, the J end lost 5 bases, and 13 bases lay between the germline ends. CDR3 loop: CASSLVPGRRDTQYF. Here the CDR3 DNA reads TGTGCCAGCAGCTTAGTCCCCGGGAGAAGAGATACGCAGTATTTT.

This clone was seen a handful of times. This chain joins TRBV7-2 and TRBJ1-5; possibly TRBD1 for D (5 bases). CDR3 size: 14 residues. The V end was cut by 4 bases, the J end by 5 bases, with 12 bases between. Germline-derived CDR1 and CDR2 are SGHTA and FQGNSA. The CDR3 sequence: CASSSTGGYQPQHF. The CDR3 nucleotides read TGTGCCAGCAGCTCGACCGGGGGGTATCAGCCCCAGCATTTT.

V usage is TRBV7-2 and J usage is TRBJ1-2; no definite D call. Germline values: CDR1 SGHTA, CDR2 FQGNSA. This CDR3 region has 11 residues. V lost 1 base to trimming and J lost 8 bases, with 5 bases between them. The CDR3 sequence is CASSLGSGYTF. CDR3 coding DNA: TGTGCCAGCAGCTTAGGATCCGGCTACACCTTC.

The gene calls are TRBV28 and TRBJ1-5, with D perhaps TRBD1 (5 bases). The CDR3 is made up of 14 amino acids. The ends were cut back, 9 bases at V and 4 bases at J, with 16 bases in the middle. Germline CDR1 MDHEN, CDR2 SYDVKM. CDR3 sequence: CASLGGGLNQPQHF. CDR3 coding DNA: TGTGCCAGTCTCGGGGGGGGATTGAATCAGCCCCAGCATTTT.

This clone was counted only a few times. The V and J genes are TRBV2 and TRBJ2-7; D not certain. The CDR3 covers 13 residues. Trimming removed 4 bases at V and 6 bases at J, with 13 bases between. Germline values: CDR1 SNHLY, CDR2 FYNNEI. CDR3 nucleotides: TGTGCCAGCAGTGCAGCAGCGTCAACCGAGCAGTACTTC. Amino acid sequence: CASSAAASTEQYF.